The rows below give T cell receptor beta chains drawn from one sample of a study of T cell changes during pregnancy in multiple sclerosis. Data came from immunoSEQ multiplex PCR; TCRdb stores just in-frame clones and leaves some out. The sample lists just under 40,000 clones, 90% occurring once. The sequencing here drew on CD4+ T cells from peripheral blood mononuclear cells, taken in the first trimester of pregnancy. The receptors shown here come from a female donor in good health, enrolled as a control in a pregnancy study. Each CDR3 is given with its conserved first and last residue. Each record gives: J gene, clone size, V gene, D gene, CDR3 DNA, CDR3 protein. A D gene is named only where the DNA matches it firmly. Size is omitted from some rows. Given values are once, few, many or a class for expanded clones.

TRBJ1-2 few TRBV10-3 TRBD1 TGTGCCATCAGTGTCGAGGGGGCCTATGGCTACACCTTC CAISVEGAYGYTF
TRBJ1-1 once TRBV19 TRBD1 TGTGCCAGTAGTATGTTTGACAGGGATACTGAAGCTTTCTTT CASSMFDRDTEAFF
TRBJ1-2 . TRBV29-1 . TGCAGCGTCCGCGGCCGGGGTTCGAGGTGGGATGGCTACACCTTC CSVRGRGSRWDGYTF
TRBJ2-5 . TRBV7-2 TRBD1 TGTGCCAGCAGCCCGAGCCCCCTCGGACAGGGGCTGGGAGAGACCCAGTACTTC CASSPSPLGQGLGETQYF
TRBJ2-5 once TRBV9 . TGTGCCAGCAGCGTCGAGCCCGGAGAGACCCAGTACTTC CASSVEPGETQYF
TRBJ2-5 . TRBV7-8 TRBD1 TGTGCCAGCAGCCCGGGGACAGCCCAAGGGACCCAGTACTTC CASSPGTAQGTQYF
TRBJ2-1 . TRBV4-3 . TGCGCCAGCAGCCAAGAATTGACGGGGAATGAGCAGTTCTTC CASSQELTGNEQFF
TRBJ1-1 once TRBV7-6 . TGTGCCAGCAGCTTAGCGCGAAGGGGAGGTGGGGGGAACACTGAAGCTTTCTTT CASSLARRGGGGNTEAFF
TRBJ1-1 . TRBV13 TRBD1 TGTGCCAGCAGCCTTAGCACAGGGGCCTCTGAAGCTTTCTTT CASSLSTGASEAFF
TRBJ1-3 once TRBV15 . TGTGCCACCAGCAGAGTTCGGGACTCTGGAAACACCATATATTTT CATSRVRDSGNTIYF
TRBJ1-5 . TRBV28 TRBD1 TGTGCCAGCATGACGGGGCAGGGGGTAAATCAGCCCCAGCATTTT CASMTGQGVNQPQHF
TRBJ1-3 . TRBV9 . TGTGCCAGCAACGAATCCCCCTCGGGTGGAAACACCATATATTTT CASNESPSGGNTIYF
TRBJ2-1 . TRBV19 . TGTGCCAGTAGGATATCCACCCAGGGTACTGAGCAGTTCTTC CASRISTQGTEQFF
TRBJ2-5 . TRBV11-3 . TGTGCCAGCAGCTTAGTCGGGGAGCAAGAGACCCAGTACTTC CASSLVGEQETQYF
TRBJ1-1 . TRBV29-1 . TGCAGCGGTAGGCAGGTGAACACTGAAGCTTTCTTT CSGRQVNTEAFF
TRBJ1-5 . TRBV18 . TGTGCCAGCTCACCTGCTGGCCAGGGGAGTAATCAGCCCCAGCATTTT CASSPAGQGSNQPQHF
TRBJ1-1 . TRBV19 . TGTGCCAGTAGTATCGGAACAGCGAACACTGAAGCTTTCTTT CASSIGTANTEAFF
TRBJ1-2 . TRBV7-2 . TGTGCCAGCAGTATTCATGGGCAGGCTTACTATGGCTACACCTTC CASSIHGQAYYGYTF
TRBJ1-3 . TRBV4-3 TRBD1 TGCGCCAGCAGCAGGCAGGGACAGGGGGCCTCAGTCTCTGGAAACACCATATATTTT CASSRQGQGASVSGNTIYF
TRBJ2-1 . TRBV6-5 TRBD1 TGTGCCAGCAGTTCCATGACAGGGTTTGCCTACAATGAGCAGTTCTTC CASSSMTGFAYNEQFF
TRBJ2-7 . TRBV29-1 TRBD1 TGCAGCGTTGAGAACAGGGGCGAGCAGTACTTC CSVENRGEQYF
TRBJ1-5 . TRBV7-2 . TGTGCCAGCAGCTCACAAGATAATCAGCCCCAGCATTTT CASSSQDNQPQHF
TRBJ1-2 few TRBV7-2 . TGTGCCAGCAGCTTAGGACAGAACTATGGCTACACCTTC CASSLGQNYGYTF
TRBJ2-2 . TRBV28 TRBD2 TGTGCCAGCACCATAGCGGGGGGGACGAACACCGGGGAGCTGTTTTTT CASTIAGGTNTGELFF
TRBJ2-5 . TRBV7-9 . TGTGCCTCATTGTCTTACGGGGGACTCTACCCCAACCAAGAGACCCAGTACTTC CASLSYGGLYPNQETQYF
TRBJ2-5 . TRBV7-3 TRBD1 TGTGCCAGCAGCCCCCCCGGGACAGGGTCAGGGACCCAGTACTTC CASSPPGTGSGTQYF
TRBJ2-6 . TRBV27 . TGTGCCAGCAGTTCCAAAGGTCAGGGGACTGGGGCCAACGTCCTGACTTTC CASSSKGQGTGANVLTF
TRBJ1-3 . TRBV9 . TGTGCCAGCAGCGCTAGTGGGGCATCTGGAAACACCATATATTTT CASSASGASGNTIYF
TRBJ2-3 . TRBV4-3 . TGCGCCAGCAGCCCCAGCGAAACTAGGGTCGATACGCAGTATTTT CASSPSETRVDTQYF
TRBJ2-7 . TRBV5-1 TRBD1 TGCGCCAGCAGCCCGACAGGGGCCCTCTCCTACGAGCAGTACTTC CASSPTGALSYEQYF
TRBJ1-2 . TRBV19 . TGTGCCAGTACAGGCAGGGGCGGCTACACCTTC CASTGRGGYTF
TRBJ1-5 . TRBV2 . TGTGCCAGCAACAGGGACAGCAATCAGCCCCAGCATTTT CASNRDSNQPQHF
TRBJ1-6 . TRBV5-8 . TGTGCCAGCACCTTGGGGCATAGGAGTTCACCCCTCCACTTT CASTLGHRSSPLHF
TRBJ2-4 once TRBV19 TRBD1 TGTGCCAGTAGTAGACCGGGACAGAATGAAAACATTCAGTACTTC CASSRPGQNENIQYF
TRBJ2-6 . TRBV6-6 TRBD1 TGTGCCAGCAGCCACAGGGGGGCCGGGGCCAACGTCCTGACTTTC CASSHRGAGANVLTF
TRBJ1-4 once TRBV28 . TGTGCCAGCAGTTTCATGACGGGAGGGGATGAAAAACTGTTTTTT CASSFMTGGDEKLFF
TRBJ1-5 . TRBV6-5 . TGTGCCAGCAGAAACAGGGCCTATCAGCCCCAGCATTTT CASRNRAYQPQHF
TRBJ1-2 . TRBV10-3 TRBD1 TGTGCCATCAGTGACGGGACAGGTTTTAATGGCTACACCTTC CAISDGTGFNGYTF
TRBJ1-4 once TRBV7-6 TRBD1 TGTGCCAGCAGCCCGGGCCCACAGGGGGGTGAAAAACTGTTTTTT CASSPGPQGGEKLFF
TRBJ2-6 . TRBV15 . TGTGCCACCAGCAGAGGCGGCTCTGGGGCCAACGTCCTGACTTTC CATSRGGSGANVLTF
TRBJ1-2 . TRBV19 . TGTGCCAGTAGTATGCGCGCTAACTATGGCTACACCTTC CASSMRANYGYTF
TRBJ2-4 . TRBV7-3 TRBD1 TGTGCCAGCAGCTTAACCCCCCGACAGGGAGACATTCAGTACTTC CASSLTPRQGDIQYF
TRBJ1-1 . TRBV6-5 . TGTGCCAGCAGTTTCTCATTCACTGTGAACACTGAAGCTTTCTTT CASSFSFTVNTEAFF
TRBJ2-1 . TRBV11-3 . TGTGCCAGCAGCTTAGGGGACTCCAATGAGCAGTTCTTC CASSLGDSNEQFF
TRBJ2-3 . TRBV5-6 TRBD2 TGTGCCAGCAGCTTGTTACTAGCGGGGGCTGATACGCAGTATTTT CASSLLLAGADTQYF
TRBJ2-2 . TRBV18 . TGTGCCAGCTCACCTAACCAGGGGCTTGACACCGGGGAGCTGTTTTTT CASSPNQGLDTGELFF
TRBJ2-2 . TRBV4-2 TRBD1 TGTGCCAGCAGCCAAGATATAATAGGGACAGGGGGGTATGGCGGGGAGCTGTTTTTT CASSQDIIGTGGYGGELFF
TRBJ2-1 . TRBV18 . TGTGCCAGCTCACCGCTGCGGGCAACCTACAATGAGCAGTTCTTC CASSPLRATYNEQFF
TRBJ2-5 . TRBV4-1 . TGCGCCAGCAGCCAGAGAGACAGCAACCAAGAGACCCAGTACTTC CASSQRDSNQETQYF
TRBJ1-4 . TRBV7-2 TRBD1 TGTGCCAGCAGCTCGGGACAGACTCTGGCGACTAATGAAAAACTGTTTTTT CASSSGQTLATNEKLFF
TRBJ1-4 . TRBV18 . TGTGCCAGCTCTTTGGACAGTAATGAAAAACTGTTTTTT CASSLDSNEKLFF
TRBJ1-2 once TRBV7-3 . TGTGCCAGCAGCTTAGACTCAAACTATGGCTACACCTTC CASSLDSNYGYTF
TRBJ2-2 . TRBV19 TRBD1 TGTGCCAGTAGTATTCAGGGGGCGGCCACCGGGGAGCTGTTTTTT CASSIQGAATGELFF
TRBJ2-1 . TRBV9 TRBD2 TGTGCCAGCAGCTTCCGACTAGCGGGGGTGGATGAGCAGTTCTTC CASSFRLAGVDEQFF
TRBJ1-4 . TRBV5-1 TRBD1 TGCGCCAGCAGCTCGGACAGGGGTCGTGAAAAACTGTTTTTT CASSSDRGREKLFF
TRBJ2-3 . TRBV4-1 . TGCGCCAGCAGCCAGAGACTGGCGCTACTTGAGCAGTATTTT CASSQRLALLEQYF
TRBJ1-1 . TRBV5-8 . TGTGCCAGCAGCCCCACGCGGGCGCGCACTGAAGCTTTCTTT CASSPTRARTEAFF
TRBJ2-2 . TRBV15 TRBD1 TGTGCCACCAGCAGAGATCAGGGACAGAGTGGGGCCGGGGAGCTGTTTTTT CATSRDQGQSGAGELFF